The 6 T cell receptor beta chains below were found in one sample sequenced in a study of T cell responses to AZD1222 COVID-19 vaccine. Assay: immunoSEQ multiplex PCR; the TCRdb copy retains only in-frame clones and omits some. The sample lists approximately 150,000 clones, approximately 91% seen once, with around 2.1% in the top ten. The sequences come from peripheral blood, collected 28 days after the second AZD1222 dose. These receptors all come from an adult who received the AZD1222 COVID-19 vaccine.

The chain's CDR3 is CASGPGGAGELFF. The CDR3 DNA reads TGTGCTAGTGGTCCGGGGGGGGCCGGGGAGCTGTTTTTT. The chain is built from TRBV12-5 and TRBJ2-2; 8 bases agree with TRBD2. The CDR3 totals 13 residues. Per germline, CDR1 LGHNT and CDR2 FRNRAP. The V gene end was trimmed by 5 bases and the J gene end by 6 bases; junction bases not matched to a gene: 2. Together with reference TRBV12-5 and TRBJ2-2, the CDR3 gives the full variable domain: DARVTQTPRHKVTEMGQEVTMRCQPILGHNTVFWYRQTMMQGLELLAYFRNRAPLDDSGMPKDRFSAEMPDATLATLKIQPSEPRDSAVYFCASGPGGAGELFFGEGSRLTVL.

This clone was seen a single time. The V and J genes are TRBV7-9 and TRBJ2-1; the D is unclear. CDR3 length equals 13 residues. The germline V gene has CDR1 SEHNR and CDR2 FQNEAQ (reference sequence). Trimming cost V 5 bases and J 15 bases, with 20 bases left between them. The chain's CDR3 is CASSLERHRFRFF. In DNA, the CDR3 is TGTGCCAGCAGCCTAGAAAGACATCGCTTTCGGTTCTTC.

The chain employs TRBV27 and TRBJ1-1; D remains ambiguous. V was cut by 6 bases and J by 2 bases, with 16 bases left in between. The CDR3 runs 15 residues. Germline assignment: CDR1 MNHEY and CDR2 SMNVEV (reference sequence). Here the CDR3 reads CASSSGFGPNTEAFF. DNA of the CDR3: TGTGCCAGCAGCTCCGGATTTGGCCCCAACACTGAAGCTTTCTTT.

The rearrangement links TRBV10-1 to TRBJ2-3, with 9 bases identical to TRBD1. The J segment lost 10 bases and the V segment lost 6 bases, leaving 5 bases of the junction unmatched. The CDR3 is 12 residues long. CDR1 and CDR2 (germline): WNHNN, SYGVQD (reference sequence). The chain's CDR3 is CASRTGQGPQYF. CDR3 DNA: TGCGCCAGCAGAACCGGACAGGGGCCGCAGTATTTT.

In regard to this clone: At one end, the junction sequence differs from germline, possibly due to a read error. The chain carries TRBV6-1 and TRBJ1-6; D is undetermined. The germline CDR1 and CDR2 sequences are MNHNS and SASEGT. The CDR3 has 15 residues. The CDR3 spells CASREAQASNSPLHF. In nucleotides, the CDR3 is TGTGCCAGCAGAGAAGCTCAAGCCTCTAATTCACCCCTCCACTTT.

The gene calls are TRBV11-2 and TRBJ1-2, with D possibly matching TRBD1 (5 bases). This CDR3 has 16 amino acids. Germline-derived CDR1 and CDR2 are SGHAT and FQNNGV. V lost 0 bases and J lost 4, with 15 bases in between. DNA of the CDR3: TGTGCCAGCAGCTTAGATCTCTGGCGGGGACCCTATGGCTACACCTTC. Protein product: CASSLDLWRGPYGYTF. Using reference TRBV11-2 and TRBJ1-2 for the parts outside the CDR3, the full variable domain is EAGVAQSPRYKIIEKRQSVAFWCNPISGHATLYWYQQILGQGPKLLIQFQNNGVVDDSQLPKDRFSAERLKGVDSTLKIQPAKLEDSAVYLCASSLDLWRGPYGYTFGSGTRLTVV.